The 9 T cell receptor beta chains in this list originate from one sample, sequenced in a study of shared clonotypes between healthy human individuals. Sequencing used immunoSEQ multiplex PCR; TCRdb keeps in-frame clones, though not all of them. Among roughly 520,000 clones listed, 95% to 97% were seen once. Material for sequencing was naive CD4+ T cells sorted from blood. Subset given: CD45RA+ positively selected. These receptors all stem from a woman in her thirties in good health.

Here the CDR3 DNA reads TGTGCCAGCAGTGAACCGGGACTAGCGGGAAATGAGCAGTTCTTC. Its protein is CASSEPGLAGNEQFF. The chain joins TRBV25-1 to TRBJ2-1, with TRBD2 matching over 13 bases. Germline V gene sequence: CDR1 MGHDK, CDR2 SYGVNS. The CDR3 spans 15 residues. The V and J ends lost 2 bases and 7 bases, in that order; junction bases with no gene match: 2.

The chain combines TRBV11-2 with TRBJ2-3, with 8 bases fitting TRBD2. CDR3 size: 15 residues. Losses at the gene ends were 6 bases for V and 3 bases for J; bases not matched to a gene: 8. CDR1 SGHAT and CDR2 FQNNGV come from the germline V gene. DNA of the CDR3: TGTGCCAGCAGATTTAGCGGGGTCGTGACAGATACGCAGTATTTT. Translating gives CASRFSGVVTDTQYF.

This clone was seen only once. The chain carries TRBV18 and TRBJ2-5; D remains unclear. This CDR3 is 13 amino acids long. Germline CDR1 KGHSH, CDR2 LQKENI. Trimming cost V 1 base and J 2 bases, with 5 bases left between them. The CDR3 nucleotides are TGTGCCAGCTCACCACTGCAGCAAGAGACCCAGTACTTC. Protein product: CASSPLQQETQYF.

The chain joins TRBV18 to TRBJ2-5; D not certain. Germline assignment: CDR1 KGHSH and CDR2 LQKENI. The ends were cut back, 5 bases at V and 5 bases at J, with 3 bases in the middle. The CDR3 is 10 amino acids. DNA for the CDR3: TGTGCCAGCTCAGGGGAGACCCAGTACTTC. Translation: CASSGETQYF.

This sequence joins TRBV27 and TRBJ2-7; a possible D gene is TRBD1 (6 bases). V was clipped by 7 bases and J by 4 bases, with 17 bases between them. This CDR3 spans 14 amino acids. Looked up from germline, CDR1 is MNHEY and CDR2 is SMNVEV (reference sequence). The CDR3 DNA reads TGTGCCAGCACCAGTACAGGGACGATGTACGAGCAGTACTTC. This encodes CASTSTGTMYEQYF.

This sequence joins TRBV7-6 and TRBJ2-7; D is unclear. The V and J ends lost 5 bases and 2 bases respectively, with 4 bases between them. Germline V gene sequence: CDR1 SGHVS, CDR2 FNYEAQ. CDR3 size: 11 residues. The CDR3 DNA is TGTGCCAGCAGCCATGCCTACGAGCAGTACTTC. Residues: CASSHAYEQYF.

CDR3 sequence (DNA): TGTGCCAGCAGTGAGGTCGGGACAGGGAAAAACATTCAGTACTTC. This codes for CASSEVGTGKNIQYF. The chain links TRBV25-1 to TRBJ2-4; 9 bases fit TRBD1. The CDR3 length is 15 residues. V trimming: 3 bases; J trimming: 4 bases; junction bases outside the gene matches: 4. Per the germline V gene, CDR1 is MGHDK and CDR2 is SYGVNS.

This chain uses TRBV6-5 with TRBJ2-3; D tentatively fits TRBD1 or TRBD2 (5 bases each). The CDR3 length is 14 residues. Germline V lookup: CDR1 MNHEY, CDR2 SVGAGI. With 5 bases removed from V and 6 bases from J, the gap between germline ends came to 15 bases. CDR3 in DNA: TGTGCCAGCAGTCCTGAGGACGAGGGGGATACGCAGTATTTT. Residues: CASSPEDEGDTQYF.

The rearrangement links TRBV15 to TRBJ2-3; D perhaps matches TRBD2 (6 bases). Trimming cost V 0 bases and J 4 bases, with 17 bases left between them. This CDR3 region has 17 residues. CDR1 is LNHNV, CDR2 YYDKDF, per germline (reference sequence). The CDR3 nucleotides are TGTGCCACCAGCAGAGATCAGGGTGGGCGCGGGGCAGATACGCAGTATTTT. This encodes CATSRDQGGRGADTQYF. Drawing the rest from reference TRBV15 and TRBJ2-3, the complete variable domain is DAMVIQNPRYQVTQFGKPVTLSCSQTLNHNVMYWYQQKSSQAPKLLFHYYDKDFNNEADTPDNFQSRRPNTSFCFLDIRSPGLGDTAMYLCATSRDQGGRGADTQYFGPGTRLTVL.